This passage covers 20 T cell receptor beta chains from one sample sequenced in a study of blood T cell repertoires in COVID-19 (dated by TCRdb to about 2020). The method behind the library was the immunoSEQ multiplex PCR assay. TCRdb took over this immuneACCESS table, retaining in-frame rearrangements with V and J assigned. Such tables are incomplete; in checked studies, under half of the missing clones stem from an unresolved V gene, and the remainder is unexplained. The sample includes fewer than 500,000 clones, with approximately 88% observed a single time. The leading ten clones occupy 0.95% to 1% of the sample. The material sequenced was PBMCs or T cells enriched from blood (not recorded which). These receptors originate from a woman aged 25 to 39 with acute COVID-19.

J is TRBJ1-1 and V is TRBV12-3 or TRBV12-4; 10 bases agree with TRBD1. The CDR3 is 13 residues long. The V segment lost 4 bases and the J segment 8 bases; nucleotides outside the gene matches: 4. CDR3 loop: CASSSMGQGEAFF. CDR3 sequence (DNA): TGTGCCAGCAGTTCAATGGGACAGGGGGAAGCTTTCTTT.

J is TRBJ1-6 and V is TRBV7-2; 9 nucleotides agree with TRBD1. CDR1 is SGHTA, CDR2 FQGNSA, per germline. This CDR3 has 16 amino acids. Trimming removed 0 bases from V and 7 bases from J; junction bases left unmatched: 4. CDR3 residues: CASSLAGQGKNSPLHF. CDR3 DNA sequence: TGTGCCAGCAGCTTAGCAGGACAGGGGAAGAATTCACCCCTCCACTTT.

The chain employs TRBV5-1 and TRBJ2-2; 9 positions agree with TRBD2. Losses at the gene ends were 0 bases for V and 1 base for J; bases not matched to a gene: 1. The CDR3 loop spans 16 amino acids. The germline V gene has CDR1 SGHRS and CDR2 YFSETQ. The CDR3 DNA reads TGCGCCAGCAGCTTGGCACTAGCGGGGAACACCGGGGAGCTGTTTTTT. As protein: CASSLALAGNTGELFF.

The rearrangement joins TRBV29-1 to TRBJ1-5; 10 bases fit TRBD1. This CDR3 has 14 residues. Germline CDR1 is SQVTM and CDR2 is ANQGSEA. The ends lost 6 bases at V and 1 base at J; junction bases unmatched: 3. The CDR3 is CSVGDRGSNQPQHF. The DNA of the CDR3 is TGCAGCGTAGGGGACAGGGGAAGCAATCAGCCCCAGCATTTT.

This chain joins TRBV19 and TRBJ1-1; 10 bases map to TRBD1. The CDR3 consists of 15 residues. J gave up 5 bases and V 5 bases, and 8 bases lay outside the gene matches. The germline gives CDR1 LNHDA, CDR2 SQIVND (reference sequence). CDR3 bases: TGTGCCAGTAGTTCCCGGACAGGGGGTAGTACTGAAGCTTTCTTT. Protein product: CASSSRTGGSTEAFF.

The gene calls are TRBV5-1 and TRBJ2-2; 9 bases agree with TRBD2. Germline V gene data show CDR1 as SGHRS and CDR2 as YFSETQ. Trimming at V came to 1 base and at J to 6 bases, leaving 13 bases not matched to a gene. This CDR3 has 18 amino acids. The CDR3 loop is CASSLFGLAGRAPGELFF. The CDR3 DNA is TGCGCCAGCAGCTTGTTCGGCCTAGCGGGGAGGGCTCCCGGGGAGCTGTTTTTT.

CDR3 in amino acids: CASSRIAGGADTQYF. The CDR3 DNA follows: TGCGCCAGCAGCCGCATAGCGGGGGGGGCAGATACGCAGTATTTT. The gene calls are TRBV4-3 and TRBJ2-3; 11 bases agree with TRBD2. The CDR3 length is 15 residues. J was trimmed by 4 bases and V by 4 bases; bases with no gene match: 4. Germline CDR1 is LGHNA and CDR2 is YSLEER.

J is TRBJ1-2 and V is TRBV6-5; perhaps TRBD1 as D (5 bases). The V end lost 6 bases, the J end lost 6 bases, and 14 bases lay between the germline ends. The CDR3 sequence is 13 residues long. Germline values: CDR1 MNHEY, CDR2 SVGAGI. CDR3 sequence: CASRIPGSDGYTF. CDR3 DNA: TGTGCCAGCAGGATCCCAGGGTCCGATGGCTACACCTTC.

CDR3 bases: TGTGCCAGCAGCCCTGGGACTAGCGAAGCCCAAGAGACCCAGTACTTC. Its protein product is CASSPGTSEAQETQYF. The chain carries TRBV5-6 and TRBJ2-5; 10 bases are shared with TRBD2. CDR3 length equals 16 residues. Germline V gives CDR1 SGHDT, CDR2 YYEEEE. J was trimmed by 1 base and V by 4 bases; bases with no gene match: 7.

As regards this clone: One end of the junction does not line up with germline, which may come from a read error. This chain links TRBV10-2 with TRBJ2-7, with TRBD1 matching over 7 bases. Germline assignment: CDR1 WSHSY and CDR2 SAAADI. The CDR3 consists of 11 residues. The CDR3 protein is CASSTGAASTF. The CDR3, as DNA: TGCGCCAGCAGTACAGGGGCGGCGTCAACCTTC.

As regards this clone: The identical CDR3 is also encoded by other nucleotide sequences in the sample. The chain uses TRBV12-3 or TRBV12-4 and TRBJ1-1; D is unclear. With 5 bases removed from V and 3 bases from J, the gap between germline ends came to 7 bases. This CDR3 comprises 12 residues. In DNA form, the CDR3 reads TGTGCCAGCAGTCGCCGAGACACTGAAGCTTTCTTT. Amino acid sequence: CASSRRDTEAFF.

This clone has just one count. This sequence joins TRBV20-1 and TRBJ1-3; D possibly corresponds to TRBD1 (5 bases). From germline, CDR1 is DFQATT and CDR2 SNEGSKA (reference sequence). Deletions cut 6 bases from V and 1 base from J, with 16 bases between. The CDR3 consists of 15 residues. CDR3 nucleotides: TGCAGTGCCAGTGAGGGGAGGTCGTCTGGAAACACCATATATTTT. Translating gives CSASEGRSSGNTIYF.

V gene TRBV5-1 combines with J gene TRBJ1-6; D is uncertain. With 4 bases removed from V and 8 bases from J, the gap between germline ends came to 13 bases. CDR3 length: 14 amino acids. Germline V gene sequence: CDR1 SGHRS, CDR2 YFSETQ. Here the CDR3 reads CASSLPPRDSPLHF. The CDR3 DNA follows: TGCGCCAGCAGCCTACCCCCGCGGGATTCACCCCTCCACTTT.

V is TRBV20-1 and J is TRBJ1-5; unclear D gene. This CDR3 has 11 residues. CDR1 and CDR2 (germline): DFQATT, SNEGSKA (reference sequence). The germline V and J ends were trimmed by 0 bases and 12 bases, with 9 bases remaining between them. CDR3 residues: CSAREGPHQHF. The CDR3 region has the DNA TGCAGTGCTAGAGAGGGCCCCCACCAGCATTTT.

The gene calls are TRBV11-2 and TRBJ1-3, with unresolved D. Trimming cost V 10 bases and J 4 bases, with 11 bases left between them. CDR1 and CDR2 from the germline V gene are SGHAT and FQNNGV. CDR3 length: 12 residues. The CDR3 loop is CATSTWGNTIYF. Written as DNA, the CDR3 is TGTGCCACCTCAACATGGGGAAACACCATATATTTT. Supplemented by reference TRBV11-2 and TRBJ1-3, the full variable domain reads EAGVAQSPRYKIIEKRQSVAFWCNPISGHATLYWYQQILGQGPKLLIQFQNNGVVDDSQLPKDRFSAERLKGVDSTLKIQPAKLEDSAVYLCATSTWGNTIYFGEGSWLTVV.

This sequence joins TRBV9 and TRBJ2-7; 9 nucleotides align to TRBD1. The CDR3 has 15 residues. Germline loops: CDR1 SGDLS, CDR2 YYNGEE. V trimming: 3 bases; J trimming: 5 bases; junction bases outside the gene matches: 9. In DNA, the CDR3 is TGTGCCAGCAGCGCCCTCGGGACAGGGATGAACGAGCAGTACTTC. It encodes CASSALGTGMNEQYF.

The rearrangement uses TRBV18 and TRBJ2-1; tentatively, D is TRBD2 (6 bases). The germline V and J ends were trimmed by 0 bases and 4 bases, with 16 bases remaining between them. The CDR3 covers 17 residues. Germline V gene sequence: CDR1 KGHSH, CDR2 LQKENI. CDR3 DNA: TGTGCCAGCTCACCACCGGTATCTGGGGGGATATACAATGAGCAGTTCTTC. Its translation: CASSPPVSGGIYNEQFF.

The chain couples TRBV6-5 to TRBJ1-4; TRBD1 matches 10 bases. The V gene's germline CDR1 is MNHEY and CDR2 SVGAGI. The CDR3 has 15 amino acids. V shed 4 bases, J shed 6 bases, and the junction held 5 bases outside the gene matches. The CDR3 DNA sequence: TGTGCCAGCAGTTTATTTGGACAGGGGGATGAAAAACTGTTTTTT. This codes for CASSLFGQGDEKLFF.

CDR3 sequence (DNA): TGTGCCAGCAGTCAAGGACAGGGCGACGGCTACACCTTC. Encoded protein: CASSQGQGDGYTF. The chain links TRBV28 to TRBJ1-2; 8 bases line up with TRBD1. Germline assignment: CDR1 MDHEN and CDR2 SYDVKM. This CDR3 comprises 13 residues. V gave up 5 bases and J gave up 8 bases; unmatched junction bases: 7.

The V gene is TRBV30, the J gene TRBJ2-7, with 7 positions matching TRBD2. Germline-derived CDR1 and CDR2 are GTSNPN and SVGIG (reference sequence). V shed 7 bases, J shed 3 bases, and the junction held 9 bases outside the gene matches. This CDR3 contains 13 residues. The CDR3, as DNA: TGTGCCTCGGTCTATAGGGAGGGCTACGAGCAGTACTTC. The encoded protein is CASVYREGYEQYF.